The sequence of this T cell receptor beta chain was determined in a study of shared clonotypes between healthy human individuals. Study overall: Aged between 18 and 49, the donors were a couple of women and a few men. CD8 memory received one plate per donor, CD8 naive two, CD4 memory three and CD4 naive three.

Details on this clone: The target antigen is unknown.

CD8 cells classed as naive were CD45RO-negative and positively selected for CCR7, excluding terminally differentiated effector memory CD45RA+ cells. The repertoire was sequenced with immunoSEQ multiplex PCR; TCRdb's copy has only in-frame clones and lacks some. The sample records under 850,000 clones, over 90% being singletons. Study results and limitations: It was observed that 5% to 6% of naive CD4 clonotypes were shared across several donors. There were few donors, and this limited the genetic and exposure-history diversity represented.

This CDR3 is built from 17 residues. Germline assignment: CDR1 ENHRY and CDR2 SYGVKD. J was trimmed by 0 bases and V by 0 bases; bases with no gene match: 6. V is TRBV10-3 and J is TRBJ2-7; the match to TRBD2 covers 9 bases. The receptor was derived from a man under 40 in good health. Sequencing was carried out using naive CD8+ T cells sorted from blood. CDR3 amino acids: CAISESLGSGGSYEQYF. The CDR3 DNA reads as TGTGCCATCAGTGAGTCTTTAGGTAGCGGGGGCTCCTACGAGCAGTACTTC.